These 6 T cell receptor beta chains originate from one sample sequenced in a study of T-cell memory formation after mild COVID-19. Each CDR3 protein gets one entry after TCRdb re-called the 5' RACE reads with MiXCR. The data hold about 49,000 distinct CDR3 sequences, with roughly 27% observed a single time. Sequenced sample: PBMCs or a T cell subset sorted from them (not recorded which). These receptors all stem from a man younger than 30 who had mild COVID-19 (a few samples of this study predate the infection). Cell type and time point are not known.

This clonotype occurred a few times. The genes are TRBV7-2 and TRBJ2-5, with 13 bases that match TRBD2. The CDR3 extends over 18 amino acids. CDR1 and CDR2 from the germline V gene are SGHTA and FQGNSA. V lost 4 bases, J lost 4 bases, and 12 bases stayed unmatched. The CDR3 bases are TGTGCCAGCAGCTCGAAACTAGCGGGGGGGCCGCGGCGAGAGACCCAGTACTTC. As protein: CASSSKLAGGPRRETQYF.

This clonotype has only one observation. CDR3 sequence: CASSNDQAYQETQYF. CDR3 in DNA: TGTGCCAGCAGCAATGATCAGGCGTACCAAGAGACCCAGTACTTC. This sequence joins TRBV7-2 and TRBJ2-5; no reliable D call. V dropped 5 bases and J dropped 0 bases, with 13 bases sitting between them. CDR1 is SGHTA, CDR2 FQGNSA, per germline. CDR3 size: 15 residues. Using reference TRBV7-2 and TRBJ2-5 for the parts outside the CDR3, the full variable domain is GAGVSQSPSNKVTEKGKDVELRCDPISGHTALYWYRQSLGQGLEFLIYFQGNSAPDKSGLPSDRFSAERTGGSVSTLTIQRTQQEDSAVYLCASSNDQAYQETQYFGPGTRLLVL.

This clonotype was found a few times. The chain is built from TRBV20-1 and TRBJ2-1; D call uncertain. The CDR3 extends over 13 amino acids. From germline, CDR1 is DFQATT and CDR2 SNEGSKA (reference sequence). The CDR3 is CSTEEVEDNEQFF. DNA of the CDR3: TGCAGCACAGAGGAAGTAGAGGACAATGAGCAGTTCTTC.

The chain recombines TRBV6-5 with TRBJ1-1; D is ambiguous. CDR1 and CDR2 from the germline V gene are MNHEY and SVGAGI. V was trimmed by 0 bases and J by 3 bases, leaving 11 bases between them. The CDR3 totals 15 residues. CDR3 sequence (DNA): TGTGCCAGCAGTTACTCTGGGGATTTGCACACTGAAGCTTTCTTT. As protein: CASSYSGDLHTEAFF.

The genes are TRBV9 and TRBJ1-1; D not resolved. The CDR3 has 13 residues. Trimming took 4 bases from V and 8 from J, leaving 15 bases between them. Germline V gene lookup returns CDR1 SGDLS and CDR2 YYNGEE. The CDR3 loop is CASSSAGDREAFF. In nucleotides, the CDR3 is TGTGCCAGCAGCAGTGCCGGGGATAGAGAAGCTTTCTTT.

This clonotype has only a few counts. This chain links TRBV4-1 with TRBJ2-7, with 10 bases identical to TRBD1. Germline V gene lookup returns CDR1 MGHRA and CDR2 YSYEKL. The CDR3 sequence is 15 residues long. J lost 1 base, V lost 6 bases, and 6 bases had no gene match. CDR3 region: CASSLGQGSSYEQYF. Written as DNA, the CDR3 is TGCGCCAGCAGTTTGGGACAGGGGAGTTCCTACGAGCAGTACTTC.